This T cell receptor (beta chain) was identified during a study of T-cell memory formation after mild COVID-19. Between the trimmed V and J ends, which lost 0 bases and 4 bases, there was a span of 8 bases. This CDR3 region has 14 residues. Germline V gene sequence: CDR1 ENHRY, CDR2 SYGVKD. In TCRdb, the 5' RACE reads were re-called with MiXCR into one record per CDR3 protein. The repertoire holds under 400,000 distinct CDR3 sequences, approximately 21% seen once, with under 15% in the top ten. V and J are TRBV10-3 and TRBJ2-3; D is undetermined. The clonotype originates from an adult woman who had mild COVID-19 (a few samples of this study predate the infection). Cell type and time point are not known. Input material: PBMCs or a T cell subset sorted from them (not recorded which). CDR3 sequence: CAISESLVSDTQYF. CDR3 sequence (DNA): TGTGCCATCAGTGAGTCCCTAGTGTCAGATACGCAGTATTTT.